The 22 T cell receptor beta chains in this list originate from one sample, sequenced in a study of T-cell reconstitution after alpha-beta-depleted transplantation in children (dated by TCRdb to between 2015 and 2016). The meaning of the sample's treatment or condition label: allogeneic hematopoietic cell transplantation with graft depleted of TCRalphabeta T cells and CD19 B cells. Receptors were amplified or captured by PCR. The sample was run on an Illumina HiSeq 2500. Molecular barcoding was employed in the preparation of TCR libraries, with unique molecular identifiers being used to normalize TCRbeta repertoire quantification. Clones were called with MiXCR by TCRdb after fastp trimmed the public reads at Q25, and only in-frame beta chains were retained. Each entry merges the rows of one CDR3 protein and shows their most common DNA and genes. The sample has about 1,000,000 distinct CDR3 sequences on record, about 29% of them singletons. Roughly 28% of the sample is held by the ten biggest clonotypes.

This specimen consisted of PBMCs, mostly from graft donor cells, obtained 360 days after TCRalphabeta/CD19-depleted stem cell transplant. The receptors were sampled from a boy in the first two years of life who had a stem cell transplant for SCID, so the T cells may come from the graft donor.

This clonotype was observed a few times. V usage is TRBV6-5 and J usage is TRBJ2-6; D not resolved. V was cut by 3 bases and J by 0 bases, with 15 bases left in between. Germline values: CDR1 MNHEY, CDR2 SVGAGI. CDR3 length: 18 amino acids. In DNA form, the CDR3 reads TGTGCCAGCAGTTATGGGAATCTAGTGGCCTCTGGGGCCAACGTCCTGACTTTC. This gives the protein CASSYGNLVASGANVLTF.

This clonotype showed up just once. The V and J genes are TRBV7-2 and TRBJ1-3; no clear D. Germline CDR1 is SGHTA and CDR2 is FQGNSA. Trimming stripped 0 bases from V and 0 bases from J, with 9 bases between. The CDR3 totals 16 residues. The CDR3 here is CASSLAPGISGNTIYF. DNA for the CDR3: TGTGCCAGCAGCTTAGCGCCGGGAATCTCTGGAAACACCATATATTTT. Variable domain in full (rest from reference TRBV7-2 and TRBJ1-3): GAGVSQSPSNKVTEKGKDVELRCDPISGHTALYWYRQSLGQGLEFLIYFQGNSAPDKSGLPSDRFSAERTGGSVSTLTIQRTQQEDSAVYLCASSLAPGISGNTIYFGEGSWLTVV.

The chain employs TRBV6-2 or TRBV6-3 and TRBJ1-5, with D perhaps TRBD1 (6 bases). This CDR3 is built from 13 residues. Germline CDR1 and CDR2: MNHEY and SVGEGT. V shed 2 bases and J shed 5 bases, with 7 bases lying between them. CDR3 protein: CASSYRGHQPQHF. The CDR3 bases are TGTGCCAGCAGTTACCGGGGGCATCAGCCCCAGCATTTT.

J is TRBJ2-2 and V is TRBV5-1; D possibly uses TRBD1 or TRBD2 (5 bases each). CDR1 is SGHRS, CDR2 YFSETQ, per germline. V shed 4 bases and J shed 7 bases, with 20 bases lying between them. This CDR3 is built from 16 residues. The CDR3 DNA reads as TGCGCCAGCAGCGGGGGACGGGGCGGATCTGGCGGGGAGCTGTTTTTT. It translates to CASSGGRGGSGGELFF.

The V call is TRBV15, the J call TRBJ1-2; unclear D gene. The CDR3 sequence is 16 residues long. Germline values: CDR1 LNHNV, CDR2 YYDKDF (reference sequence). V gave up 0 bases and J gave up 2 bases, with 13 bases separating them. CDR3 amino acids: CATSRDHTSRNYGYTF. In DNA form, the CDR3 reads TGTGCCACCAGCAGAGATCACACTTCAAGGAACTATGGCTACACCTTC.

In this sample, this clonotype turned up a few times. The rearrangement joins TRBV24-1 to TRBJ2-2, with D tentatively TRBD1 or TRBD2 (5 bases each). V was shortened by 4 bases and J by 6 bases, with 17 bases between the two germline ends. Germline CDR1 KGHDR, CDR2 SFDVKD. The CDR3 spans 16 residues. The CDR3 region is CATSEYRFSGSGELFF. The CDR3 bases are TGTGCCACCAGTGAATACAGGTTTTCGGGGTCCGGGGAGCTGTTTTTT.

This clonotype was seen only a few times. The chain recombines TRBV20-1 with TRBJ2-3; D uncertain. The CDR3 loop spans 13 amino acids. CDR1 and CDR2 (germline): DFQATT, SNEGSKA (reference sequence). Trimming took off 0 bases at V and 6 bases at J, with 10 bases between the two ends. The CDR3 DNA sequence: TGCAGTGCTAGAGAGGCAGGTACTGATACGCAGTATTTT. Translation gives CSAREAGTDTQYF.

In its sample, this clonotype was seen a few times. CDR3 DNA: TGTGCCAGCAGTTACTCTCGCGGGCCCACTGAAGCTTTCTTT. Its translation: CASSYSRGPTEAFF. J is TRBJ1-1 and V is TRBV6-5; D is ambiguous. Trimming removed 0 bases from V and 4 bases from J, with 9 bases in between. CDR1 is MNHEY and CDR2 is SVGAGI in the germline V gene. The CDR3 spans 14 residues.

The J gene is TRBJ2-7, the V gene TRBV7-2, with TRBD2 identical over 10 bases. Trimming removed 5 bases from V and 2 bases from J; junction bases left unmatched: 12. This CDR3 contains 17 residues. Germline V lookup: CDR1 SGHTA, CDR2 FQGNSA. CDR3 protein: CASSPRLLAGPTYEQYF. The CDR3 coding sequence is TGTGCCAGCAGCCCGAGACTACTAGCGGGGCCTACCTACGAGCAGTACTTC.

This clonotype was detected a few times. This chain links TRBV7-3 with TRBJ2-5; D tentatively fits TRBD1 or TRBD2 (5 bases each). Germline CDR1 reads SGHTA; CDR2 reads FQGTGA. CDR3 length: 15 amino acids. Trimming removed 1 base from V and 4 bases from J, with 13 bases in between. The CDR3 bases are TGTGCCAGCAGCTTAAACGGGGCCCCAGGAGAGACCCAGTACTTC. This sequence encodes CASSLNGAPGETQYF.

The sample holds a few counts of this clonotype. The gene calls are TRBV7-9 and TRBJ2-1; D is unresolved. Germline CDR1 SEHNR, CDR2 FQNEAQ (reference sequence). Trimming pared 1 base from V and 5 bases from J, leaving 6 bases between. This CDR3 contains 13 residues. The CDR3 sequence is CASSLVWDNEQFF. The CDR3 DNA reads TGTGCCAGCAGCTTAGTTTGGGACAATGAGCAGTTCTTC.

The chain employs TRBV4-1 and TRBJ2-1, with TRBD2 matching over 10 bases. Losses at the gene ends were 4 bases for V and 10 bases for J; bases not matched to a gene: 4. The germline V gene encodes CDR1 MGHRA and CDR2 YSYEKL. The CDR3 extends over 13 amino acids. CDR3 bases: TGCGCCAGCAGCCGGATACTAGCGGGGGAGCAGTTCTTC. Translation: CASSRILAGEQFF.

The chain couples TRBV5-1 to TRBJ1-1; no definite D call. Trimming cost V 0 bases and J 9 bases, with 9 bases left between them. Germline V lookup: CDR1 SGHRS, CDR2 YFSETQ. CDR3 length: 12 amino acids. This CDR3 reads CASSLEGDQAFF. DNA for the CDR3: TGCGCCAGCAGCTTGGAAGGAGATCAAGCTTTCTTT.

Here the CDR3 reads CASRLLAASGTQYF. Written as DNA, the CDR3 is TGTGCCAGCAGGCTACTAGCGGCCTCGGGGACCCAGTACTTC. This chain connects TRBV6-2 or TRBV6-3 to TRBJ2-5; 8 bases agree with TRBD2. The CDR3 runs to 14 residues. V gave up 6 bases and J gave up 7 bases; unmatched junction bases: 10. Germline CDR1 and CDR2: MNHEY and SVGEGT.

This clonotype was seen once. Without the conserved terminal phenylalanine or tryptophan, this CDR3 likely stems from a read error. Written as DNA, the CDR3 is TGTGCCAGCGGAACAACTAGCAATCAGCCCCAGCATATT. Protein product: CASGTTSNQPQHI. V usage is TRBV28 and J usage is TRBJ1-5; D not certain. The germline V gene encodes CDR1 MDHEN and CDR2 SYDVKM. This CDR3 contains 13 residues. V dropped 8 bases and J dropped 0 bases, with 8 bases sitting between them.

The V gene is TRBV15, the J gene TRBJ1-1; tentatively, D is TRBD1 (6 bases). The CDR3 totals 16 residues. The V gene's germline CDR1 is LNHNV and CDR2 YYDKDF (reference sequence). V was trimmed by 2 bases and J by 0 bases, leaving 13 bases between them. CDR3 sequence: CATSRPPDRMNTEAFF. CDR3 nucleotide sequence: TGTGCCACCAGCAGACCCCCGGACAGAATGAACACTGAAGCTTTCTTT.

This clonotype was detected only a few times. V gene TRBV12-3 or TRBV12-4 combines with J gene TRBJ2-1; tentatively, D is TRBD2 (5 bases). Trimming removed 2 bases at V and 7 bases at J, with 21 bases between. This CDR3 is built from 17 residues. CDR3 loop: CASSLNKQRFPGNEQFF. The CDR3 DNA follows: TGTGCCAGCAGTTTAAACAAACAGAGGTTTCCGGGAAATGAGCAGTTCTTC.

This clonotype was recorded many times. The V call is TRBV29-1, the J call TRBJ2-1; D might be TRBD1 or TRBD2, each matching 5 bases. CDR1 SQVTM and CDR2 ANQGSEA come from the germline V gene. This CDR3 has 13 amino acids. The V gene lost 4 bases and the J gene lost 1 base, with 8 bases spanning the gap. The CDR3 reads CSVGRESYNEQFF. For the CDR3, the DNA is TGCAGCGTTGGCAGGGAGTCCTACAATGAGCAGTTCTTC.

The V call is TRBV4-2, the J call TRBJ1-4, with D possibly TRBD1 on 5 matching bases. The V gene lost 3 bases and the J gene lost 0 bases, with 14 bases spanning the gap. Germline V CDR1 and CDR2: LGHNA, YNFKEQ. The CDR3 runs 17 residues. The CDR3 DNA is TGTGCCAGCAGCCACGCAGGGATCCATCCAACTAATGAAAAACTGTTTTTT. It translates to CASSHAGIHPTNEKLFF.

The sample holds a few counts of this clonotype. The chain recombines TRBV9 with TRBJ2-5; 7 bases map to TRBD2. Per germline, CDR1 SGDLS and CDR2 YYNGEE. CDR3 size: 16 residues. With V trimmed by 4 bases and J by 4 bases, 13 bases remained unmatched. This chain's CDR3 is CASSQGAGGEGETQYF. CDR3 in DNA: TGTGCCAGCAGCCAGGGAGCGGGCGGGGAGGGAGAGACCCAGTACTTC.

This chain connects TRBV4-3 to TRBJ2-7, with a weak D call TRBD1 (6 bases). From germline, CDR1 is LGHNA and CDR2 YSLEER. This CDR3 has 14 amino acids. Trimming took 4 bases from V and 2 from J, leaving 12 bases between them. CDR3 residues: CASSPHRAPYEQYF. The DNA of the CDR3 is TGCGCCAGCAGCCCCCACAGGGCCCCCTACGAGCAGTACTTC.

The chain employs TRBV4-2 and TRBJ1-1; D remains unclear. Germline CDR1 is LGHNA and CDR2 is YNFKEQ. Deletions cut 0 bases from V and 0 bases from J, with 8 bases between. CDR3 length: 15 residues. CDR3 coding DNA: TGTGCCAGCAGCCAAGAGGACGGGATGAACACTGAAGCTTTCTTT. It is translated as CASSQEDGMNTEAFF.